The present entry profiles one T cell receptor beta chain with its context. The data stem from a study of cytomegalovirus exposure and HLA in healthy donors. V gave up 3 bases and J gave up 10 bases, with 7 bases separating them. This CDR3 is 11 amino acids long. CDR1 is MDHEN, CDR2 SYDVKM, per germline. The PCR used 60 Vbeta and 13 Jbeta primers. The data were produced by immunoSEQ multiplex PCR, yet TCRdb's version contains in-frame clones alone and is incomplete. The sample is made up of some 55,000 clones, and the top ten hold 6.5% to 8.5% of it. The gene calls are TRBV28 and TRBJ2-1; no firm D call. The sample comprised PBMCs. The receptor was isolated from a woman aged 40-49 years in good health and CMV-seronegative. The CDR3 spells CASSFVREQFF. CDR3 nucleotide sequence: TGTGCCAGCAGTTTTGTGCGGGAGCAGTTCTTC. Filled out from reference TRBV28 and TRBJ2-1, the complete variable domain reads DVKVTQSSRYLVKRTGEKVFLECVQDMDHENMFWYRQDPGLGLRLIYFSYDVKMKEKGDIPEGYSVSREKKERFSLILESASTNQTSMYLCASSFVREQFFGPGTRLTVL.